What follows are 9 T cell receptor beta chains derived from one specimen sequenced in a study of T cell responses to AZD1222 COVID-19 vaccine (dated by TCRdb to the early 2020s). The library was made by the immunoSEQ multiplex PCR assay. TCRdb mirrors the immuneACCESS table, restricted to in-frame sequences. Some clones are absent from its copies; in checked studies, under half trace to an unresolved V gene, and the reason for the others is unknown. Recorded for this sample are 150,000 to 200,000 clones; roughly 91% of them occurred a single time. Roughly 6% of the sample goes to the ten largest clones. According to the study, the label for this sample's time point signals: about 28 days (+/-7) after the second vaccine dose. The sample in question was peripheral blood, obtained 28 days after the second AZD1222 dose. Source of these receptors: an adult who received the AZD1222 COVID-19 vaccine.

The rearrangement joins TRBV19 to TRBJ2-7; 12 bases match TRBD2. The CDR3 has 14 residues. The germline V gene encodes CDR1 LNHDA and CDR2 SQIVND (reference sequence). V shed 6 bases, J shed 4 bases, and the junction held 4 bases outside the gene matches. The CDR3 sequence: CASRTSGSGYEQYF. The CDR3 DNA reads TGTGCCAGTAGGACTAGCGGGAGTGGATACGAGCAGTACTTC.

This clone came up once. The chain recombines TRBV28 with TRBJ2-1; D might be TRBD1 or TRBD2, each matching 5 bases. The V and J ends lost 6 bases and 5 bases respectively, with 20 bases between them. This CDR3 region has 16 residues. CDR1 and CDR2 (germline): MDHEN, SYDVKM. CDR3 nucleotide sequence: TGTGCCAGCAGCTCGGACGGGGCAGGTCTAGACAATGAGCAGTTCTTC. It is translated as CASSSDGAGLDNEQFF.

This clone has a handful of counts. The CDR3 spells CAWTPLGAGDTQYF. As DNA, the CDR3 is TGTGCCTGGACTCCACTTGGGGCGGGAGATACGCAGTATTTT. The chain employs TRBV30 and TRBJ2-3, with D possibly called TRBD1 or TRBD2 (5 bases each). Trimming took off 4 bases at V and 5 bases at J, with 16 bases between the two ends. CDR3 length equals 14 residues. Looked up from germline, CDR1 is GTSNPN and CDR2 is SVGIG (reference sequence).

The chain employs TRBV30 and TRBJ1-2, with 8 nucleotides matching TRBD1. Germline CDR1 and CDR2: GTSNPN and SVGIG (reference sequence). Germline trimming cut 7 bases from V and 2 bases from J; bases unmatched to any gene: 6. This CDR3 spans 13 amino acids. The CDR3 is CASPRTGNYGYTF. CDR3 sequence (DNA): TGTGCCTCTCCCCGGACAGGGAACTATGGCTACACCTTC.

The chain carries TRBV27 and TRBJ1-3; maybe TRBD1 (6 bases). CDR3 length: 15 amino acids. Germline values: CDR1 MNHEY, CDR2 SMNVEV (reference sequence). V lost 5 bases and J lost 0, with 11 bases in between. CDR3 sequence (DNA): TGTGCCAGCAGTACCACAGGGAACTCTGGAAACACCATATATTTT. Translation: CASSTTGNSGNTIYF.

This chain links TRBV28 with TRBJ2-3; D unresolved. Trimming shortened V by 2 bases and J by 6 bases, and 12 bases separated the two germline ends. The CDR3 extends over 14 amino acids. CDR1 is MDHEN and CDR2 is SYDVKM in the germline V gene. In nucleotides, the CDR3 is TGTGCCAGCAGTTTAGGGCCACCACGGGATACGCAGTATTTT. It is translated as CASSLGPPRDTQYF.

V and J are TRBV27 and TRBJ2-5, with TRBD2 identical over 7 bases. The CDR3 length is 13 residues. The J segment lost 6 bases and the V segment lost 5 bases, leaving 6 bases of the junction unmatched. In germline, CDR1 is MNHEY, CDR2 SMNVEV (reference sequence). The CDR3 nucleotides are TGTGCCAGCAGTCCGATCGGGGGGAAGACCCAGTACTTC. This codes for CASSPIGGKTQYF.

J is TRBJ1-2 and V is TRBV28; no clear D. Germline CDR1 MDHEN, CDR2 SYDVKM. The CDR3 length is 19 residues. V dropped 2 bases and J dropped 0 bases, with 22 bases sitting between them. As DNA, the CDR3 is TGTGCCAGCAGTTTAATTTTCCTCCCGAGGGATTCAGCTAACTATGGCTACACCTTC. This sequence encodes CASSLIFLPRDSANYGYTF.

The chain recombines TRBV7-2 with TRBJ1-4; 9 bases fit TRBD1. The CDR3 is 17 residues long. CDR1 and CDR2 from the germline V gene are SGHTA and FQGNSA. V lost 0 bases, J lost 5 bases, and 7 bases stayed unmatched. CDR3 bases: TGTGCCAGCAGCTTAGCGCCGGGGACAGGGTACAATGAAAAACTGTTTTTT. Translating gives CASSLAPGTGYNEKLFF.